What follows describes a single TCR beta chain. This specimen comes from a study of T cell changes during pregnancy in multiple sclerosis. This CDR3 has 16 amino acids. Germline values: CDR1 PRHDT, CDR2 FYEKMQ (reference sequence). J lost 4 bases, V lost 2 bases, and 8 bases had no gene match. Clones were read by immunoSEQ multiplex PCR, and TCRdb kept only the in-frame ones, dropping some. The sample shows roughly 50,000 clones, 80% to 95% of them seen only once. Sequencing was performed on CD4+ T cells from peripheral blood mononuclear cells, taken in the third trimester of pregnancy. The sequence derives from a female donor with multiple sclerosis, enrolled in a pregnancy study. This chain links TRBV13 with TRBJ2-3, with 8 bases lining up with TRBD2. The CDR3 loop reads CASSLSRRGGPDTQYF. In DNA, the CDR3 is TGTGCCAGCAGCTTAAGTCGACGGGGGGGCCCAGATACGCAGTATTTT.